The rows below give T cell receptor beta chains drawn from one sample of a study of blood T cell repertoires in COVID-19. Some clones are missing from TCRdb's copy, which holds only in-frame ones; the method was immunoSEQ multiplex PCR. The profile shows over 200,000 clones, nearly 90% of them singletons. Sequences were obtained from peripheral blood. These receptors all stem from a woman under 30 who had recovered from COVID-19. CDR3s include the opening cysteine and the closing phenylalanine or tryptophan. A D gene is named only where the DNA matches it firmly. Only part of the rows carry a size: once, few, many, or a class if the clone is expanded.

clone size | J gene | D gene | V gene | CDR3 DNA | CDR3 protein
- | TRBJ1-1 | - | TRBV5-6 | TGTGCCAGCAGCTTGGCGATGAACCAGGGGAAAGCTTTCTTT | CASSLAMNQGKAFF
once | TRBJ2-2 | - | TRBV29-1 | TGCAGCGTTGAAGGAACGGGAGTAGGTACCGGGGAGCTGTTTTTT | CSVEGTGVGTGELFF
- | TRBJ2-7 | - | TRBV4-3 | TGCGCCAGCAGCCAAGATTATACGCAGGGGAACGAGCAGTACTTC | CASSQDYTQGNEQYF
once | TRBJ1-4 | - | TRBV7-4 | TGTGCCAGCAGCTTAGTCCAGGGGATCGGTGAAAAACTGTTTTTT | CASSLVQGIGEKLFF
- | TRBJ2-3 | TRBD2 | TRBV28 | TGTGCCAGCAGCCTAGCGGGATTTGCGCAGTATTTT | CASSLAGFAQYF
- | TRBJ2-1 | - | TRBV21-1 | TGTGCCAGCAGCAAAGCCCGACGCGGGAGTCGTCCGTTCTTC | CASSKARRGSRPFF
- | TRBJ1-4 | TRBD1 | TRBV9 | TGTGCCAGCAGCGCCCTCCCGGGACAGGGAGCTAATGAAAAACTGTTTTTT | CASSALPGQGANEKLFF
- | TRBJ1-2 | - | TRBV4-1 | TGCGCCAGCAGCCAAGATAGGGGCAGGGCTGGCTACACCTTC | CASSQDRGRAGYTF
- | TRBJ1-5 | - | TRBV5-1 | TGCGCCAGCAGCTTGGAAGGGGCCACCAATCAGCCCCAGCATTTT | CASSLEGATNQPQHF
- | TRBJ2-3 | TRBD2 | TRBV7-6 | TGTGCCAGCAGCCCGACTAGCGGGTGGGGAGATACGCAGTATTTT | CASSPTSGWGDTQYF
- | TRBJ1-2 | - | TRBV4-3 | TGCGCCAGCAGCAAGAACAGCGGGGGTTGGGTTGGCTATGGCTACACCTTC | CASSKNSGGWVGYGYTF
- | TRBJ2-3 | TRBD2 | TRBV18 | TGTGCCAGCTCACCCGGGACTAGCGGGGCCGCAGGGGGGCAGTATTTT | CASSPGTSGAAGGQYF
once | TRBJ1-4 | - | TRBV5-1 | TGCGCCAGCAGCTTGGGCACAGGGCATAATGAAAAACTGTTTTTT | CASSLGTGHNEKLFF
once | TRBJ2-3 | - | TRBV4-1 | TGCGCCAGCAGCCAACTAACTAGCACAGATACGCAGTATTTT | CASSQLTSTDTQYF
- | TRBJ2-5 | TRBD1 | TRBV10-2 | TGCGCCAGCAGGGCCCTAGGACAGGGAGAAAAAGAGACCCAGTACTTC | CASRALGQGEKETQYF
- | TRBJ2-1 | TRBD2 | TRBV6-2/TRBV6-3 | TGTGCCAGCAGTGTCCAGCGGGAGGGCCGTGAGCAGTTCTTC | CASSVQREGREQFF
- | TRBJ2-7 | - | TRBV6-2/TRBV6-3 | TGTGCCAGCAGTACGGGGGGACAGGAAGCTTACGAGCAGTACTTC | CASSTGGQEAYEQYF
- | TRBJ2-7 | TRBD2 | TRBV19 | TGTGCCAGTAGTATCAGACTAGCGGATCTTGACGAGCAGTACTTC | CASSIRLADLDEQYF
few | TRBJ2-2 | - | TRBV19 | TGTGCCAGTAGTATTAGGTCAGGGGGGACCGGGGAGCTGTTTTTT | CASSIRSGGTGELFF
- | TRBJ1-3 | TRBD1 | TRBV19 | TGTGCCAGTAGTTCCCGGGACAGGGTATTTGGAAACACCATATATTTT | CASSSRDRVFGNTIYF
- | TRBJ1-5 | - | TRBV19 | TGTGCCAGTACCCTCAACCGGGGGGAGGATCAGCCCCAGCATTTT | CASTLNRGEDQPQHF
- | TRBJ1-1 | - | TRBV19 | TGTGCCAGTGACTCTACAGGGACATCTGAAGCTTTCTTT | CASDSTGTSEAFF
- | TRBJ1-2 | TRBD1 | TRBV9 | TGTGCCAGCAGCGTCCGTTCCGGGACAGGGGTTTTGGACTATGGCTACACCTTC | CASSVRSGTGVLDYGYTF
- | TRBJ2-1 | TRBD2 | TRBV7-2 | TGTGCCAGCAGCTTATTGGCTAGCGGGAGTCGCAATGAGCAGTTCTTC | CASSLLASGSRNEQFF
- | TRBJ1-1 | - | TRBV15 | TGTGCCACCAGCAGTTTTGACCGGGACACTGAAGCTTTCTTT | CATSSFDRDTEAFF
once | TRBJ2-3 | - | TRBV27 | TGTGCCAGCAGTCTGCGTCGGAGGTCAGATACGCAGTATTTT | CASSLRRRSDTQYF
- | TRBJ2-2 | - | TRBV6-5 | TGTGCCAGCCAAGGAGCGGCAAACACCGGGGAGCTGTTTTTT | CASQGAANTGELFF
- | TRBJ2-1 | - | TRBV2 | TGTGCCAGCAGTGAACGGAGCTCGAACTACAATGAGCAGTTCTTC | CASSERSSNYNEQFF
- | TRBJ2-5 | TRBD2 | TRBV19 | TGTGCCAGTACCAAGGATGTTAGCGGGGTGACTCCGGAGACCCAGTACTTC | CASTKDVSGVTPETQYF
- | TRBJ2-3 | - | TRBV12-3/TRBV12-4 | TGTGCCAGCAGTTTAGGTGTGCGGGATACGCAGTATTTT | CASSLGVRDTQYF
- | TRBJ2-1 | TRBD2 | TRBV5-1 | TGCGCCAGCAGCGCCCCGGGACTAGCGGGCAATGAGCAGTTCTTC | CASSAPGLAGNEQFF
many | TRBJ2-7 | - | TRBV11-3 | TGTGCCAGCGTGGCTACCATATACTACTGCGAGCAGTACTTC | CASVATIYYCEQYF
- | TRBJ2-3 | - | TRBV5-4 | TGTGCCAGCAGCGAGGAATACCAGCAGTATTTT | CASSEEYQQYF
once | TRBJ2-1 | - | TRBV29-1 | TGCAGCCCCCTGAGCTCCTACAATGAGCAGTTCTTC | CSPLSSYNEQFF
once | TRBJ2-5 | TRBD1 | TRBV29-1 | TGCAGCGTTGGTTTAGGGGGCAGGCAAGAGACCCAGTACTTC | CSVGLGGRQETQYF
- | TRBJ2-7 | TRBD1 | TRBV14 | TGTGCCAGCAGCCAAGGGACAGGCCCTCTGGACGAGCAGTACTTC | CASSQGTGPLDEQYF
- | TRBJ2-7 | - | TRBV6-2/TRBV6-3 | TGTGCCAGCAGTTCTTCCGGCGAGCAGTACTTC | CASSSSGEQYF
- | TRBJ2-3 | - | TRBV7-2 | TGTGCCAGCAGCCCGGAGGCCTATCTAGATACGCAGTATTTT | CASSPEAYLDTQYF
- | TRBJ2-7 | - | TRBV6-6 | TGTGCCAGCAGTTATTCAGAGGACTACTACGAGCAGTACTTC | CASSYSEDYYEQYF
- | TRBJ2-1 | TRBD1 | TRBV7-9 | TGTGCCAGCAGCTCCAGACAGGGGTGGATTGACAATGAGCAGTTCTTC | CASSSRQGWIDNEQFF
- | TRBJ1-1 | - | TRBV30 | TGTGCCTGGACGGGACTTTTCAGGCTAGCTTTCTTT | CAWTGLFRLAFF
- | TRBJ1-1 | - | TRBV5-4 | TGTGCCAGCAGTCCTTCGCGGCAGGGGAACACTGAAGCTTTCTTT | CASSPSRQGNTEAFF
- | TRBJ2-3 | - | TRBV6-5 | TGTGCCAGCAGTTCCGGACAGAGGCAAGATACGCAGTATTTT | CASSSGQRQDTQYF
- | TRBJ1-5 | TRBD1 | TRBV19 | TGTGCCAGTAGTATAGATTGGGGACAGAGCAATCAGCCCCAGCATTTT | CASSIDWGQSNQPQHF
- | TRBJ2-7 | - | TRBV3-1/TRBV3-2 | TGTGCCAGCAGCCCGACCCCGTCACACTACTACGAGCAGTACTTC | CASSPTPSHYYEQYF
- | TRBJ1-2 | - | TRBV28 | TGTGCCAGCAGTGGGAGAGGGTTTTACTATGGCTACACCTTC | CASSGRGFYYGYTF